The following is a T cell receptor (beta chain) sequence with its context. The data belong to a study of CD8 T cells in Susac syndrome. Trimming at V came to 5 bases and at J to 3 bases, leaving 5 bases not matched to a gene. The CDR3 length is 15 residues. The germline CDR1 and CDR2 sequences are KGHSH and LQKENI. RNA amounts of roughly 0.5 to 1 ug underwent reverse transcription with random hexamers. TCRdb re-called the immunoSEQ multiplex PCR reads with MiXCR, one entry per CDR3 protein. Among around 90,000 distinct CDR3 sequences listed, 90% to 97% were seen once. The receptor comes from a human donor with Susac syndrome. Specimen: CD8+ T cells from PBMCs. The V and J genes are TRBV18 and TRBJ2-2, with 8 positions matching TRBD1. The chain's CDR3 is CASSTTGADTGELFF. In nucleotides, the CDR3 is TGTGCCAGCTCAACGACAGGGGCGGACACCGGGGAGCTGTTTTTT.